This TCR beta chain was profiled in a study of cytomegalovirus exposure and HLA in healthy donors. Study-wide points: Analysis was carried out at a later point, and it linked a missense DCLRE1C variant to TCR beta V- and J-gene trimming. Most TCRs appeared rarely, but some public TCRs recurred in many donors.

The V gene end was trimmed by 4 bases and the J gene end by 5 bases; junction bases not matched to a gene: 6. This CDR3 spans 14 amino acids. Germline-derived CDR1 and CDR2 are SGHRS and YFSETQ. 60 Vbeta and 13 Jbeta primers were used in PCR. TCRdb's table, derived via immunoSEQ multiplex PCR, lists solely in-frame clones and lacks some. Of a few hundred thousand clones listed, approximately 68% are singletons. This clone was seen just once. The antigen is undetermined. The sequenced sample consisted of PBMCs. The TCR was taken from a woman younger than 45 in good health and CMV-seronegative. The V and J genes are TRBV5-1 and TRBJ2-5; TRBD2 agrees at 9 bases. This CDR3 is CASSPVAGAETQYF. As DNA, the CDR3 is TGCGCCAGCAGCCCAGTAGCGGGGGCGGAGACCCAGTACTTC.